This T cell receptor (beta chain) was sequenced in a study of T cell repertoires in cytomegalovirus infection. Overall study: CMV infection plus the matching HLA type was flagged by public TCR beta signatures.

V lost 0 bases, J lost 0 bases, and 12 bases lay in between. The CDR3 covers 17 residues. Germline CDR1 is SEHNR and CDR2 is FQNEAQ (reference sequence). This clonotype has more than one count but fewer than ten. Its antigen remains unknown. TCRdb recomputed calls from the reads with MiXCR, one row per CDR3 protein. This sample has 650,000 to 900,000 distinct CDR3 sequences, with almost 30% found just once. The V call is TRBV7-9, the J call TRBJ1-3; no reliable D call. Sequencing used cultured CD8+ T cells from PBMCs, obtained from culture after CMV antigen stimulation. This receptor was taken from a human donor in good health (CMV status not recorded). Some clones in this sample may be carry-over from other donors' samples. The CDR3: CASSLAPRPVSGNTIYF. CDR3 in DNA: TGTGCCAGCAGCTTAGCGCCCCGGCCGGTCTCTGGAAACACCATATATTTT.